Each of the 13 T cell receptor beta chains below was sequenced from the same sample in a study of T cell clonality in common variable immunodeficiency. Measured with immunoSEQ multiplex PCR; TCRdb has only the in-frame clones, and not every one. The sample shows tens of thousands of clones, no singletons; the ten largest hold under 11%. The sequenced sample consisted of peripheral blood mononuclear cells. These TCRs come from a person between 18 and 69 years old in good health.

This clone came up many times. The CDR3 goes on 3 residues after the read ends, and that part is filled in from the germline J gene. The chain is built from TRBV30 and TRBJ2-2; D gene unclear. CDR3 length: 14 amino acids. Trimming cost V 4 bases and J 7 bases, with 16 bases left between them. Germline CDR1 GTSNPN, CDR2 SVGIG (reference sequence). CDR3 bases read: TGTGCCTGGACACTCGGCCGGGTCGACGGGGAG. Translation: CAWTLGRVDGE. The whole CDR3 protein is CAWTLGRVDGELFF.

This clone was seen at least ten times. The part of the CDR3 DNA that was read is TGTGCCATCAGATCTAGCGGGGGGGACACCTACGAG. Translation: CAIRSSGGDTYE. The CDR3 in full is CAIRSSGGDTYEQYF. The rearrangement uses TRBV10-3 and TRBJ2-7; 12 bases fit TRBD2. The CDR3 end lies 3 residues beyond the end of the read and is filled in from the germline J gene. The CDR3 sequence is 15 residues long. Germline V gives CDR1 ENHRY, CDR2 SYGVKD. J lost 2 bases, V lost 6 bases, and 5 bases had no gene match.

This clone appeared many times. The missing CDR3 end, 3 residues past where the read stops, is filled in from the germline J gene. V and J are TRBV18 and TRBJ1-1, with unresolved D. Germline lookup yields CDR1 KGHSH and CDR2 LQKENI. The CDR3 spans 15 residues. Trimming removed 3 bases from V and 1 base from J, with 12 bases in between. CDR3: CASSPTPAGNTEAFF. Incomplete CDR3 DNA: TGTGCCAGCTCACCTACCCCCGCCGGGAACACTGAA.

This clone showed up many times. The CDR3 reads CATQTGGTDTQYF. The sequenced CDR3 bases are TGTGCCACCCAAACGGGGGGCACAGATACG. The V gene is TRBV19, the J gene TRBJ2-3; D perhaps matches TRBD2 (6 bases). The observed sequence ends 3 residues before the CDR3 terminus, with the missing tail filled in from the germline J gene. Germline CDR1 and CDR2: LNHDA and SQIVND (reference sequence). This CDR3 has 13 amino acids. The V and J ends lost 10 bases and 1 base respectively, with 12 bases between them.

This clone was observed many times. Read coverage stops 3 residues before the CDR3 terminus; the germline J gene supplies the remainder. This chain connects TRBV7-9 to TRBJ1-4; no reliable D call. Trimming removed 3 bases from V and 0 bases from J, with 5 bases in between. CDR1 is SEHNR and CDR2 is FQNEAQ in the germline V gene (reference sequence). The CDR3 contains 14 residues. CDR3 amino acids: CASSLAATNEKLFF. CDR3 bases read: TGTGCCAGCAGCTTGGCAGCAACTAATGAAAAA.

This clone has at least ten counts. The read comes to an end 3 residues before the CDR3 does, leaving the germline J gene to fill in the end. The sample carries other DNA sequences with the same CDR3. The chain joins TRBV18 to TRBJ2-7, with TRBD2 identical over 13 bases. V lost 1 base, J lost 0 bases, and 6 bases stayed unmatched. CDR1 and CDR2 from the germline V gene are KGHSH and LQKENI. The length of the CDR3 is 18 residues. This CDR3 is CASSPRGLAGAYSYEQYF. The sequenced part of the CDR3 DNA is TGTGCCAGCTCACCACGCGGACTAGCGGGGGCCTACTCCTACGAG.

The sequenced part of the CDR3 DNA is TGTGCCAGTAGTCGCCCCGGTGCGGTAAGCTCCTACGAC. Protein: CASSRPGAVSSYD. The full CDR3 sequence reads CASSRPGAVSSYDYTF. The chain recombines TRBV19 with TRBJ1-2; D not resolved. The CDR3 goes on 3 residues after the read ends, and that part is filled in from the germline J gene. CDR1 is LNHDA and CDR2 is SQIVND in the germline V gene (reference sequence). This CDR3 contains 16 residues.

This clone was recorded many times. Read data end 3 residues before the CDR3 end; the end is taken from the germline J gene. The V call is TRBV14, the J call TRBJ1-6, with TRBD1 identical over 7 bases. Looked up from germline, CDR1 is SGHDN and CDR2 is FVKESK. This CDR3 has 15 residues. J lost 8 bases, V lost 1 base, and 5 bases had no gene match. This CDR3 is CASSQVTGVDSPLHF. CDR3 DNA (partial): TGTGCCAGCAGCCAAGTCACAGGGGTTGATTCACCC.

This clone was picked up many times. The missing CDR3 end, 3 residues past where the read stops, is filled in from the germline J gene. Other nucleotide sequences in the sample specify the same CDR3. The rearrangement joins TRBV5-4 to TRBJ2-3; TRBD2 aligns across 8 bases. V was clipped by 4 bases and J by 5 bases; unmatched bases: 6. From germline, CDR1 is SGHNT and CDR2 YYREEE (reference sequence). This CDR3 comprises 14 residues. Incomplete CDR3 DNA: TGTGCCAGCAGCCTCGGGGGGGCAGGAGATACG. Protein product: CASSLGGAGDT. The CDR3 as a whole reads CASSLGGAGDTQYF.

This clone was counted at least ten times. The CDR3 goes on 3 residues after the read ends, and that part is filled in from the germline J gene. V gene TRBV29-1 combines with J gene TRBJ1-2; TRBD1 agrees at 7 bases. V shed 7 bases and J 6 bases; nucleotides not matched to a gene: 11. This CDR3 has 13 amino acids. Looked up from germline, CDR1 is SQVTM and CDR2 is ANQGSEA. The CDR3 spells CSARTGRNDGYTF. Incomplete CDR3 DNA: TGCAGCGCCCGGACAGGCAGGAACGATGGC.

At least ten counts were recorded for this clone. Sequencing ends 3 residues short of the CDR3 end; the germline J gene provides the rest. V gene TRBV20-1 combines with J gene TRBJ1-2; D not certain. CDR3 size: 16 residues. CDR1 is DFQATT, CDR2 SNEGSKA, per germline (reference sequence). Trimming took 3 bases from V and 5 from J, leaving 22 bases between them. The CDR3 spells CSASDQPPTRVYGYTF. Partial CDR3 DNA: TGCAGTGCTAGCGATCAACCACCTACAAGGGTTTATGGC.

Many counts were recorded for this clone. Sequencing ends 3 residues short of the CDR3 end; the germline J gene provides the rest. The chain links TRBV7-7 to TRBJ2-3; TRBD2 aligns across 9 bases. The V gene's germline CDR1 is SSHAT and CDR2 FNYEAQ (reference sequence). This CDR3 has 15 residues. Trimming cost V 3 bases and J 4 bases; bases outside gene matches: 5. CDR3: CASSFGGGAPDTQYF. Partial CDR3 DNA: TGTGCCAGCAGCTTCGGCGGGGGGGCCCCAGATACG.

The table lists this clone with many counts. The read ends 3 residues early relative to the CDR3; the germline J gene fills the gap. The V and J genes are TRBV7-3 and TRBJ2-1; TRBD2 matches at 12 bases. The CDR3 length is 15 residues. Germline V lookup: CDR1 SGHTA, CDR2 FQGTGA. V shed 4 bases, J shed 7 bases, and the junction held 5 bases outside the gene matches. The CDR3 protein is CASSSSGGAWNEQFF. The part of the CDR3 DNA that was read is TGTGCCAGCAGCTCTAGCGGGGGGGCCTGGAATGAG.